The 3 T cell receptor beta chains in this list originate from one sample, sequenced in a study of shared clonotypes between healthy human individuals. Here immunoSEQ multiplex PCR was the method, and the copy in TCRdb shows in-frame clones only, minus some. The sample lists about half a million clones, approximately 82% occurring once. Sequencing input: PBMCs. Every receptor here comes from a middle-aged woman in good health. Some clones in this sample may be carry-over from other donors' samples.

The chain has TRBV4-2 and TRBJ2-7; 14 nucleotides line up with TRBD2. V shed 4 bases and J 3 bases; nucleotides not matched to a gene: 8. Looked up from germline, CDR1 is LGHNA and CDR2 is YNFKEQ. The CDR3 runs 17 residues. Here the CDR3 reads CASSLGTSGRPRYEQYF. The CDR3 DNA follows: TGTGCCAGCAGCCTCGGGACTAGCGGGAGACCCCGCTACGAGCAGTACTTC.

Only one count was recorded for this clone. The CDR3 DNA follows: TGTGCCACCAGCAGAGAAGGGCCTAGCGGGAGGTACGAGCAGTACTTC. This encodes CATSREGPSGRYEQYF. This chain links TRBV15 with TRBJ2-7; 11 bases line up with TRBD2. Germline CDR1 is LNHNV and CDR2 is YYDKDF (reference sequence). The CDR3 extends over 16 amino acids. The V segment lost 0 bases and the J segment 4 bases; nucleotides outside the gene matches: 5.

The chain has TRBV10-3 and TRBJ1-5; D not resolved. V dropped 10 bases and J dropped 7 bases, with 20 bases sitting between them. The germline CDR1 and CDR2 sequences are ENHRY and SYGVKD. The CDR3 sequence is 14 residues long. CDR3 sequence reads: CATNEGISEQPQHF. The CDR3 bases are TGTGCCACCAATGAGGGCATATCGGAACAGCCCCAGCATTTT.